This TCR beta chain comes out of a study of siplizumab effects on memory and regulatory T cells. Data came from immunoSEQ multiplex PCR; TCRdb stores just in-frame clones and leaves some out. Seen here are about 56,000 clones, just over 95% observed once, and the top ten hold approximately 1%. Study-wide findings and caveats: Both greater diversity than memory cells and a major contribution to the alloresponse seemed to characterize naive T cells. The study found that siplizumab significantly reduced alloreactive sequences traceable to unstimulated CD4+ memory cells.

To note about this clone: Its specificity is not known.

CDR3 length: 14 amino acids. V was clipped by 6 bases and J by 2 bases, with 14 bases between them. Per the germline V gene, CDR1 is MNHEY and CDR2 is SVGAGI. Unstimulated naive, memory, effector memory and TEMRA subsets from a few donor pairs have been sequenced, the authors report. The specimen was naive CD8+ T cells sorted from blood. The chain recombines TRBV6-5 with TRBJ2-7, with D possibly matching TRBD1 (6 bases). The sequence came from a human donor in good health. The CDR3 nucleotides read TGTGCCAGCAGCCTCGAGGACAGTGCCTACGAGCAGTACTTC. Translated, it gives CASSLEDSAYEQYF.